This T cell receptor (beta chain) came from a study of T cells after yellow fever vaccination. From the 5' RACE reads, TCRdb called clonotypes with MiXCR, one entry per CDR3 protein. The sample carries roughly 300,000 distinct CDR3 sequences, around 7% recorded once. Per the germline V gene, CDR1 is SGHNT and CDR2 is YYREEE (reference sequence). V lost 6 bases and J lost 7, with 11 bases in between. CDR3 length: 12 amino acids. Study-wide points: Contaminating bulk clonotypes could be abundant in FACS-sorted repertoires.

This clonotype was seen a handful of times. The antigen remains unidentified. The receptor was derived from a man aged 18 to 35 who received the YFV17D yellow fever vaccine. The sequencing used PBMCs, collected about 41 days after the first yellow fever vaccination. The chain uses TRBV5-4 and TRBJ2-1; D is perhaps TRBD2 (5 bases). The CDR3 DNA reads TGTGCCAGCACGGTGGCGGGTAATGAGCAGTTCTTC. Its protein is CASTVAGNEQFF.